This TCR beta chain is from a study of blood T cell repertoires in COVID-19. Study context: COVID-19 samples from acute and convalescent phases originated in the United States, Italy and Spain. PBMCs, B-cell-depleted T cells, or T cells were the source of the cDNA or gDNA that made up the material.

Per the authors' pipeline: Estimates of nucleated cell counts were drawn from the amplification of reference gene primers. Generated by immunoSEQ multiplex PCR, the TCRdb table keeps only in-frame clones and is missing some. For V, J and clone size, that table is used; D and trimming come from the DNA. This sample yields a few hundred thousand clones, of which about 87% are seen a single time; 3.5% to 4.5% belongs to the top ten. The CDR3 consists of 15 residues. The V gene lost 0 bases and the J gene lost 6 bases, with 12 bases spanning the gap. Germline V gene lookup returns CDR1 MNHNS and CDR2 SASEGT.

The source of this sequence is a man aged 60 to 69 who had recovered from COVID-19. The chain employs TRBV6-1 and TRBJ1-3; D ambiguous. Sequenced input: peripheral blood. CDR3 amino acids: CASSEARVGVNTIYF. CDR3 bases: TGTGCCAGCAGTGAAGCGCGGGTTGGTGTAAACACCATATATTTT.